This entry lists 27 T cell receptor beta chains sequenced from one sample in a study of human T cells and chemical hapten exposure. Time point given: patch test 1, 2 weeks after DPC sensitization. Treatment reported: therapeutic diphenylcyclopropenone sensitization with weekly scalp DPC. MiXCR was run by TCRdb on the RACE reads, yielding one entry per CDR3 protein. This table holds tens of thousands of distinct CDR3 sequences, about 10% found once. This sample comprised whole blood, obtained in connection with sensitization to the hapten diphenylcyclopropenone (DPC). The receptor source for this set is a man aged 40-49 years with alopecia areata. Some clones in this sample may be carry-over from other donors' samples.

This clonotype was detected ten times or more. The gene calls are TRBV3-1 and TRBJ2-4, with 13 bases aligning to TRBD2. V shed 4 bases, J shed 8 bases, and the junction held 8 bases outside the gene matches. Germline assignment: CDR1 LGHDT and CDR2 YNNKEL (reference sequence). The CDR3 runs 16 residues. CDR3 bases: TGTGCCAGCAGCCCTAGGACTAGCGGGAGAGGGGACATTCAGTACTTC. Its translation: CASSPRTSGRGDIQYF.

This clonotype has ten or more counts. The J gene is TRBJ1-4, the V gene TRBV7-9; tentative D call: TRBD1 (6 bases). The CDR3 has 15 residues. In germline, CDR1 is SEHNR, CDR2 FQNEAQ (reference sequence). The germline V and J ends were trimmed by 5 bases and 8 bases, with 18 bases remaining between them. DNA for the CDR3: TGTGCCAGCAGCCCCCTACAGGGAAATGAGGAAAAACTGTTTTTT. Its translation is CASSPLQGNEEKLFF. Using reference TRBV7-9 and TRBJ1-4 for the parts outside the CDR3, the full variable domain is DTGVSQNPRHKITKRGQNVTFRCDPISEHNRLYWYRQTLGQGPEFLTYFQNEAQLEKSRLLSDRFSAERPKGSFSTLEIQRTEQGDSAMYLCASSPLQGNEEKLFFGSGTQLSVL.

This clonotype showed up just a few times. The chain is built from TRBV5-1 and TRBJ2-5, with TRBD2 matching 8 bases. The germline gives CDR1 SGHRS, CDR2 YFSETQ. V shed 4 bases, J shed 1 base, and the junction held 6 bases outside the gene matches. The CDR3 spans 15 residues. CDR3 in DNA: TGCGCCAGCAGCGTCCACCGGGGGGGCCAAGAGACCCAGTACTTC. Protein sequence: CASSVHRGGQETQYF.

The chain couples TRBV28 to TRBJ2-7; the D is unclear. CDR1 and CDR2 from the germline V gene are MDHEN and SYDVKM. Deletions cut 6 bases from V and 1 base from J, with 13 bases between. This CDR3 spans 14 amino acids. In DNA, the CDR3 is TGTGCCAGCAGCCGCAAGGCCAGTTCCTACGAGCAGTACTTC. Translated: CASSRKASSYEQYF. Filled out from reference TRBV28 and TRBJ2-7, the complete variable domain reads DVKVTQSSRYLVKRTGEKVFLECVQDMDHENMFWYRQDPGLGLRLIYFSYDVKMKEKGDIPEGYSVSREKKERFSLILESASTNQTSMYLCASSRKASSYEQYFGPGTRLTVT.

The chain recombines TRBV6-1 with TRBJ1-1; perhaps TRBD1 as D (6 bases). Looked up from germline, CDR1 is MNHNS and CDR2 is SASEGT. Trimming took 2 bases from V and 4 from J, leaving 8 bases between them. This CDR3 is built from 13 residues. CDR3: CASSEKGGTEAFF. The CDR3 DNA reads as TGTGCCAGCAGTGAAAAGGGGGGCACTGAAGCTTTCTTT.

In this sample, this clonotype turned up many times. This chain joins TRBV28 and TRBJ1-1; the D is unclear. CDR1 is MDHEN and CDR2 is SYDVKM in the germline V gene. The CDR3 has 14 amino acids. Trimming left V 3 bases short and J 1 base short, with 9 bases between. CDR3 DNA sequence: TGTGCCAGCAGTTTGCTGGGCGGGAACACTGAAGCTTTCTTT. It yields the protein CASSLLGGNTEAFF.

The chain recombines TRBV29-1 with TRBJ2-1; D is uncertain. Trimming stripped 1 base from V and 4 bases from J, with 8 bases between. Germline values: CDR1 SQVTM, CDR2 ANQGSEA. The CDR3 has 13 amino acids. Here the CDR3 reads CSVEVSRYNEQFF. As DNA, the CDR3 is TGCAGCGTTGAAGTCAGCAGGTACAATGAGCAGTTCTTC.

V and J are TRBV12-3 or TRBV12-4 and TRBJ1-5; a weak D match, TRBD1 (5 bases). The CDR3 has 14 residues. With 3 bases removed from V and 4 bases from J, the gap between germline ends came to 10 bases. The CDR3 region has the DNA TGTGCCAGCAGTTTGGGGCAGTTAAATCAGCCCCAGCATTTT. Its translation: CASSLGQLNQPQHF.

The chain recombines TRBV28 with TRBJ2-7, with TRBD2 matching over 7 bases. V trimming: 5 bases; J trimming: 4 bases; junction bases outside the gene matches: 14. The germline V gene encodes CDR1 MDHEN and CDR2 SYDVKM. This CDR3 spans 16 amino acids. CDR3 amino acids: CASSPPMLADLYEQYF. DNA for the CDR3: TGTGCCAGCAGTCCCCCGATGCTAGCGGACCTATACGAGCAGTACTTC.

This chain links TRBV10-3 with TRBJ2-7; D remains unclear. Germline V lookup: CDR1 ENHRY, CDR2 SYGVKD. There are 12 residues in the CDR3. Deletions cut 4 bases from V and 3 bases from J, with 7 bases between. Here the CDR3 DNA reads TGTGCCATCAGTGCTGAAAGCTACGAGCAGTACTTC. The encoded protein is CAISAESYEQYF.

This clonotype was seen ten or more times. V usage is TRBV11-2 and J usage is TRBJ2-3, with D maybe TRBD2 (5 bases). Germline V gene lookup returns CDR1 SGHAT and CDR2 FQNNGV. There are 15 residues in the CDR3. V lost 2 bases to trimming and J lost 2 bases, with 11 bases between them. As DNA, the CDR3 is TGTGCCAGCAGCTTACTTGGACTGTACACAGATACGCAGTATTTT. It encodes CASSLLGLYTDTQYF. The full variable domain, completed using reference TRBV11-2 and TRBJ2-3, is EAGVAQSPRYKIIEKRQSVAFWCNPISGHATLYWYQQILGQGPKLLIQFQNNGVVDDSQLPKDRFSAERLKGVDSTLKIQPAKLEDSAVYLCASSLLGLYTDTQYFGPGTRLTVL.

J is TRBJ2-7 and V is TRBV20-1; TRBD2 matches 8 bases. CDR3 length: 14 residues. J gave up 1 base and V 4 bases, and 6 bases lay outside the gene matches. The V gene's germline CDR1 is DFQATT and CDR2 SNEGSKA (reference sequence). The CDR3 DNA reads TGCAGTGCTAACCCGGGACTAGTATCCTACGAGCAGTACTTC. It codes for CSANPGLVSYEQYF.

For this clonotype: The germline gene is not matched at one end of the junction; a read error may be the cause. The chain combines TRBV29-1 with TRBJ1-4; D is perhaps TRBD1 (5 bases). Germline V CDR1 and CDR2: SQVTM, ANQGSEA. The CDR3 extends over 13 amino acids. The CDR3 is CSAYPGRDEKLFF. CDR3 nucleotides: TGCAGCGCCTACCCCGGCAGGGATGAAAAGCTGTTTTTT. Combining the CDR3 with reference TRBV29-1 and TRBJ1-4 gives the whole variable domain SAVISQKPSRDICQRGTSLTIQCQVDSQVTMMFWYRQQPGQSLTLIATANQGSEATYESGFVIDKFPISRPNLTFSTLTVSNMSPEDSSIYLCSAYPGRDEKLFFGSGTQLSVL.

This clonotype was picked up a small number of times. The V gene is TRBV11-1, the J gene TRBJ2-3; D is uncertain. The CDR3 spans 15 residues. V was pared by 5 bases and J by 2 bases, with 14 bases between. The germline V gene has CDR1 SGHAT and CDR2 FQDESV (reference sequence). The CDR3 here is CASSLNRVTTDTQYF. The CDR3 DNA reads TGTGCCAGCAGCCTTAATAGGGTTACCACAGATACGCAGTATTTT.

J is TRBJ1-1 and V is TRBV18; D possibly corresponds to TRBD1 (6 bases). The CDR3 runs to 16 residues. Germline V CDR1 and CDR2: KGHSH, LQKENI. V lost 0 bases, J lost 5 bases, and 16 bases lay in between. The CDR3 region has the DNA TGTGCCAGCTCACCACCCCAGACAGGTGGGGGGACTGAAGCTTTCTTT. It translates to CASSPPQTGGGTEAFF.

Concerning this clonotype itself: The junction departs from germline at one end; a sequencing error may be responsible. The chain has TRBV7-7 and TRBJ2-1; D unresolved. Germline-derived CDR1 and CDR2 are SSHAT and FNYEAQ (reference sequence). This CDR3 contains 17 residues. DNA for the CDR3: TGTGCTAGCAGCTCATGCGTAAAGGGAAACGCGGTTTGTGAGCAGTTCTTC. Its protein product is CASSSCVKGNAVCEQFF. The full variable domain, its missing parts supplied by reference TRBV7-7 and TRBJ2-1, is GAGVSQSPRYKVTKRGQDVTLRCDPISSHATLYWYQQALGQGPEFLTYFNYEAQPDKSGLPSDRFSAERPEGSISTLTIQRTEQRDSAMYRCASSSCVKGNAVCEQFFGPGTRLTVL.

The CDR3 DNA sequence: TGTGCCAGCAGCCAAGATAGGGGAGCGGGAGCACGGTACAATGAGCAGTTCTTC. It codes for CASSQDRGAGARYNEQFF. The chain uses TRBV3-1 and TRBJ2-1; 8 nucleotides line up with TRBD2. The CDR3 is 18 residues long. Germline V gene data show CDR1 as LGHDT and CDR2 as YNNKEL (reference sequence). Trimming removed 0 bases from V and 4 bases from J; junction bases left unmatched: 11.

At least ten counts were recorded for this clonotype. This chain uses TRBV20-1 with TRBJ2-3; TRBD2 aligns across 10 bases. Germline CDR1 and CDR2: DFQATT and SNEGSKA (reference sequence). CDR3 length: 16 amino acids. The trim removed 3 bases at V and 2 bases at J, leaving 8 bases unmatched. CDR3 sequence: CSARISGRPITDTQYF. DNA for the CDR3: TGCAGTGCTAGGATTAGCGGGAGGCCTATCACAGATACGCAGTATTTT.

This clonotype was seen more than once but under ten times. The V gene is TRBV11-2, the J gene TRBJ2-3, with a weak D call TRBD1 (6 bases). This CDR3 is built from 17 residues. Germline CDR1 SGHAT, CDR2 FQNNGV. The ends were cut back, 1 base at V and 1 base at J, with 15 bases in the middle. CDR3 nucleotide sequence: TGTGCCAGCAGCTTAGCCCTAGGGGGAGCAGGCACAGATACGCAGTATTTT. It is translated as CASSLALGGAGTDTQYF. The full variable domain, in which reference TRBV11-2 and TRBJ2-3 provide the parts outside the CDR3, is EAGVAQSPRYKIIEKRQSVAFWCNPISGHATLYWYQQILGQGPKLLIQFQNNGVVDDSQLPKDRFSAERLKGVDSTLKIQPAKLEDSAVYLCASSLALGGAGTDTQYFGPGTRLTVL.

This chain uses TRBV11-3 with TRBJ2-7, with D possibly matching TRBD2 (5 bases). The CDR3 consists of 13 residues. Germline lookup yields CDR1 SGHNT and CDR2 YENEEA. Trimming took 5 bases from V and 0 from J, leaving 8 bases between them. CDR3 DNA: TGTGCCAGCAGCCGACTACACTCCTACGAGCAGTACGTC. Translating it yields CASSRLHSYEQYV.

The rearrangement joins TRBV7-8 to TRBJ2-3; D unclear. Trimming removed 1 base at V and 4 bases at J, with 9 bases between. This CDR3 contains 14 residues. Germline lookup yields CDR1 SGHVS and CDR2 FQNEAQ. The CDR3 nucleotides are TGTGCCAGCAGCTTAGTAGACCTAGCAGATACGCAGTATTTT. Translating gives CASSLVDLADTQYF.

This clonotype turned up a few times. V usage is TRBV4-2 and J usage is TRBJ2-2, with D possibly TRBD1 on 5 matching bases. The germline V gene encodes CDR1 LGHNA and CDR2 YNFKEQ. V dropped 2 bases and J dropped 7 bases, with 14 bases sitting between them. This CDR3 spans 15 amino acids. The CDR3 spells CASSQSIGAGGELFF. The CDR3, as DNA: TGTGCCAGCAGCCAATCGATAGGGGCTGGCGGGGAGCTGTTTTTT.

This clonotype came up a few times. The chain carries TRBV7-2 and TRBJ2-3; no firm D call. This CDR3 has 14 amino acids. CDR1 and CDR2 from the germline V gene are SGHTA and FQGNSA. V gave up 2 bases and J gave up 1 base, with 7 bases separating them. The CDR3 DNA reads TGTGCCAGCAGCTTACAAGGAGGCACAGATACGCAGTATTTT. This sequence encodes CASSLQGGTDTQYF.

V is TRBV20-1 and J is TRBJ2-3, with 12 nucleotides matching TRBD2. There are 13 residues in the CDR3. Trimming at V came to 4 bases and at J to 5 bases, leaving 1 base not matched to a gene. Per germline, CDR1 DFQATT and CDR2 SNEGSKA (reference sequence). CDR3 nucleotide sequence: TGCAGTGCTACACTAGCGGGAGGAGATACGCAGTATTTT. Protein sequence: CSATLAGGDTQYF.

This clonotype was picked up a small number of times. The chain recombines TRBV7-2 with TRBJ1-3; D possibly corresponds to TRBD1 (6 bases). The CDR3 loop spans 16 amino acids. The ends were cut back, 5 bases at V and 4 bases at J, with 18 bases in the middle. Germline V gene sequence: CDR1 SGHTA, CDR2 FQGNSA. In nucleotides, the CDR3 is TGTGCCAGCAGCCCACAGACAGGAGTGCAGGGAAACACCATATATTTT. Protein product: CASSPQTGVQGNTIYF.

This clonotype was observed a handful of times. The rearrangement joins TRBV28 to TRBJ2-4; the match to TRBD1 covers 7 bases. CDR3 length: 13 residues. Germline V gene data show CDR1 as MDHEN and CDR2 as SYDVKM. With V trimmed by 5 bases and J by 5 bases, 3 bases remained unmatched. The CDR3: CASSEGGENIQYF. The CDR3, as DNA: TGTGCCAGCAGTGAAGGGGGCGAAAACATTCAGTACTTC.

V usage is TRBV9 and J usage is TRBJ1-5; D is perhaps TRBD1 (5 bases). Germline CDR1 is SGDLS and CDR2 is YYNGEE. The V and J ends lost 4 bases and 11 bases respectively, with 16 bases between them. CDR3 length equals 13 residues. Written as DNA, the CDR3 is TGTGCCAGCAGCCCCGGAGACAGTCACACCCAGCATTTT. It encodes CASSPGDSHTQHF.